Following are 20 T cell receptor beta chains from one sample sequenced in a study of OX40 agonist ivuxolimab in advanced cancers. Using immunoSEQ multiplex PCR, the repertoire was profiled, and TCRdb retains in-frame clones only, with some absent. The sample comprises 25,000 to 35,000 clones, 85% of which are singletons, and around 50% rests with the top ten. Sequencing used CD4+ or CD8+ T cells sorted from blood, obtained in a trial of the OX40 agonist ivuxolimab. The receptors were sampled from an adult with an advanced solid tumor such as melanoma, head and neck, liver or kidney cancer.

The V call is TRBV6-1, the J call TRBJ2-2, with no clear D. Germline V gene sequence: CDR1 MNHNS, CDR2 SASEGT. V lost 4 bases to trimming and J lost 2 bases, with 20 bases between them. The CDR3 is made up of 18 amino acids. This CDR3 is CASSAEAIIFGNTGELFF. As DNA, the CDR3 is TGTGCCAGCAGTGCCGAGGCCATTATTTTTGGCAACACCGGGGAGCTGTTTTTT.

V and J are TRBV19 and TRBJ2-1; D is unclear. Deletions cut 6 bases from V and 0 bases from J, with 9 bases between. The CDR3 covers 14 residues. Germline V gene lookup returns CDR1 LNHDA and CDR2 SQIVND (reference sequence). In DNA form, the CDR3 reads TGTGCCAGTAGCGGACGTAGCTCCTACAATGAGCAGTTCTTC. Translated: CASSGRSSYNEQFF.

The J gene is TRBJ2-5, the V gene TRBV4-1; D might be TRBD2 (6 bases). Trimming cost V 1 base and J 2 bases, with 11 bases left between them. The CDR3 loop spans 15 amino acids. Germline V gene data show CDR1 as MGHRA and CDR2 as YSYEKL. The CDR3 sequence: CASSQVPGLQETQYF. The CDR3, as DNA: TGCGCCAGCAGCCAAGTCCCGGGACTTCAAGAGACCCAGTACTTC.

The CDR3 is CSAIEFLATNTEAFF. The CDR3 DNA reads as TGCAGCGCTATAGAGTTTTTGGCTACGAACACTGAAGCTTTCTTT. This sequence joins TRBV29-1 and TRBJ1-1; D unclear. Germline assignment: CDR1 SQVTM and CDR2 ANQGSEA. Trimming pared 7 bases from V and 1 base from J, leaving 19 bases between. The CDR3 runs 15 residues.

The chain has TRBV19 and TRBJ1-1; the match to TRBD1 covers 7 bases. V lost 6 bases to trimming and J lost 7 bases; unmatched junction nucleotides: 2. CDR3 size: 11 residues. Germline V gene lookup returns CDR1 LNHDA and CDR2 SQIVND (reference sequence). DNA of the CDR3: TGTGCCAGTAGGACAGGGATTGAAGCTTTCTTT. As protein: CASRTGIEAFF.

J is TRBJ2-1 and V is TRBV4-1; D uncertain. The V gene's germline CDR1 is MGHRA and CDR2 YSYEKL. Deletions cut 0 bases from V and 7 bases from J, with 4 bases between. The CDR3 consists of 12 residues. For the CDR3, the DNA is TGCGCCAGCAGCCAAGATTGGAATGAGCAGTTCTTC. Translated, it gives CASSQDWNEQFF.

This rearrangement joins TRBV4-1 to TRBJ2-1; 7 nucleotides agree with TRBD1. Losses at the gene ends were 4 bases for V and 4 bases for J; bases not matched to a gene: 4. The CDR3 extends over 14 amino acids. Germline V gene lookup returns CDR1 MGHRA and CDR2 YSYEKL. The CDR3 is CASSPSTGYNEQFF. The DNA for the CDR3 is TGCGCCAGCAGCCCCTCGACAGGGTACAATGAGCAGTTCTTC.

The chain joins TRBV19 to TRBJ2-6; D is ambiguous. CDR1 LNHDA and CDR2 SQIVND come from the germline V gene (reference sequence). V lost 3 bases and J 1 base, leaving 7 bases between the germline ends. There are 15 residues in the CDR3. The CDR3 sequence: CASSMTASGANVLTF. DNA of the CDR3: TGTGCCAGTAGTATGACGGCTTCTGGGGCCAACGTCCTGACTTTC.

The gene calls are TRBV28 and TRBJ1-4; 7 bases are shared with TRBD1. V gave up 8 bases and J gave up 5 bases; unmatched junction bases: 5. The CDR3 has 13 amino acids. Germline V gene lookup returns CDR1 MDHEN and CDR2 SYDVKM. This CDR3 reads CASRTGLNEKLFF. The CDR3 coding sequence is TGTGCCAGCCGGACAGGACTGAATGAAAAACTGTTTTTT.

V is TRBV18 and J is TRBJ2-1, with D maybe TRBD1 (7 bases). V gave up 1 base and J gave up 5 bases, with 18 bases separating them. CDR1 and CDR2 (germline): KGHSH, LQKENI. CDR3 length equals 17 residues. The CDR3 protein is CASSPRGDSLRNNEQFF. CDR3 nucleotide sequence: TGTGCCAGCTCACCACGGGGGGACAGCTTAAGGAACAATGAGCAGTTCTTC.

This sequence joins TRBV9 and TRBJ1-5; a possible D gene is TRBD1 (5 bases). Trimming removed 0 bases from V and 7 bases from J, with 11 bases in between. CDR3 length: 14 amino acids. The germline V gene has CDR1 SGDLS and CDR2 YYNGEE. The CDR3 DNA reads TGTGCCAGCAGCGTAGTCGGCTCAGGGCAGCCCCAGCATTTT. This codes for CASSVVGSGQPQHF.

V and J are TRBV4-3 and TRBJ1-2; TRBD1 agrees at 8 bases. V was pared by 1 base and J by 2 bases, with 3 bases of the junction left unmatched. The CDR3 loop spans 15 amino acids. Germline assignment: CDR1 LGHNA and CDR2 YSLEER. CDR3 sequence (DNA): TGCGCCAGCAGCCAAGGGGACAGGTTGAACTATGGCTACACCTTC. Amino acids: CASSQGDRLNYGYTF.

The rearrangement uses TRBV9 and TRBJ1-1; 9 positions match TRBD1. This CDR3 has 19 residues. Germline values: CDR1 SGDLS, CDR2 YYNGEE. V shed 4 bases, J shed 4 bases, and the junction held 20 bases outside the gene matches. The CDR3 reads CASSPSPGTGIGMGTEAFF. The CDR3 DNA is TGTGCCAGCAGCCCCAGCCCCGGGACAGGGATAGGTATGGGCACTGAAGCTTTCTTT.

The CDR3 region is CASSLGILTGPQYF. In nucleotides, the CDR3 is TGTGCCAGCAGCTTGGGAATTTTGACAGGGCCGCAGTACTTC. V is TRBV5-5 and J is TRBJ2-7, with 7 bases matching TRBD1. Germline V gives CDR1 SGHKS, CDR2 YYEKEE (reference sequence). Trimming cost V 0 bases and J 9 bases; bases outside gene matches: 9. The length of the CDR3 is 14 residues.

The V and J genes are TRBV6-5 and TRBJ2-1; 9 nucleotides align to TRBD1. This CDR3 has 15 amino acids. After removal of 7 bases from V and 6 bases from J, the junction contained 10 bases not matched to a gene. Germline V gives CDR1 MNHEY, CDR2 SVGAGI. The CDR3 here is CASTPTGGSANEQFF. The CDR3, as DNA: TGTGCCAGCACCCCGACAGGGGGGTCAGCCAATGAGCAGTTCTTC.

This chain uses TRBV19 with TRBJ1-5; TRBD1 is a possible D gene (5 bases). Germline CDR1 is LNHDA and CDR2 is SQIVND (reference sequence). Trimming took 4 bases from V and 6 from J, leaving 16 bases between them. This CDR3 region has 15 residues. DNA of the CDR3: TGTGCCAGTAGTAACCTTTTGGGGCTCAGTCAGCCCCAGCATTTT. Translating it yields CASSNLLGLSQPQHF. Combining the CDR3 with reference TRBV19 and TRBJ1-5 gives the whole variable domain DGGITQSPKYLFRKEGQNVTLSCEQNLNHDAMYWYRQDPGQGLRLIYYSQIVNDFQKGDIAEGYSVSREKKESFPLTVTSAQKNPTAFYLCASSNLLGLSQPQHFGDGTRLSIL.

The chain joins TRBV6-6 to TRBJ2-1, with 7 bases aligning to TRBD1. CDR1 is MNHNY and CDR2 is SVGAGI in the germline V gene (reference sequence). Unmatched junction bases numbered 10, after V lost 7 bases and J lost 1 base. The CDR3 totals 16 residues. The DNA for the CDR3 is TGTGCCAGCAAATACCCCGACAGGGCATCCTACAATGAGCAGTTCTTC. Protein product: CASKYPDRASYNEQFF.

V and J are TRBV27 and TRBJ1-6, with D hard to call. Germline V gene data show CDR1 as MNHEY and CDR2 as SMNVEV (reference sequence). This CDR3 is built from 18 residues. V was clipped by 4 bases and J by 0 bases, with 16 bases between them. The CDR3 sequence is CASSWGGQPSSYNSPLHF. Here the CDR3 DNA reads TGTGCCAGCAGTTGGGGAGGGCAGCCGAGCTCCTATAATTCACCCCTCCACTTT.

The V call is TRBV14, the J call TRBJ2-7; D gene ambiguous. This CDR3 region has 13 residues. Trimming shortened V by 4 bases and J by 1 base, and 8 bases separated the two germline ends. Germline-derived CDR1 and CDR2 are SGHDN and FVKESK. CDR3 in amino acids: CASSPLYSYEQYF. The CDR3 bases are TGTGCCAGCAGCCCACTTTATTCCTACGAGCAGTACTTC.

The genes are TRBV11-2 and TRBJ2-5; D not certain. Trimming pared 1 base from V and 5 bases from J, leaving 11 bases between. Germline values: CDR1 SGHAT, CDR2 FQNNGV. The CDR3 loop spans 14 amino acids. CDR3 region: CASSLGAMWETQYF. The CDR3 region has the DNA TGTGCCAGCAGCTTAGGGGCTATGTGGGAGACCCAGTACTTC.